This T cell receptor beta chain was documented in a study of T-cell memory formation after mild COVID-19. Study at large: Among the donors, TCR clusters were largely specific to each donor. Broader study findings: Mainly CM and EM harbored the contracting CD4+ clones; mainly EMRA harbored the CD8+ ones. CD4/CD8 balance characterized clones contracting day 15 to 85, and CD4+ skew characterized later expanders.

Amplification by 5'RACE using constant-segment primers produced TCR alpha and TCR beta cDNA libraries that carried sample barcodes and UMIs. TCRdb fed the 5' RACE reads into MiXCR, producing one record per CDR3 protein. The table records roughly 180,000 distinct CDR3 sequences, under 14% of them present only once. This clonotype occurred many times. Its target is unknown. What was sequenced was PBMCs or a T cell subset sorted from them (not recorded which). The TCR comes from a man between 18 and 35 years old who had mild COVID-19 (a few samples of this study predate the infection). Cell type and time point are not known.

The CDR3 is CASSYDRGENEQFF. CDR3 nucleotide sequence: TGTGCCAGCAGTTATGACCGAGGGGAGAATGAGCAGTTCTTC. V is TRBV6-5 and J is TRBJ2-1, with D tentatively TRBD1 or TRBD2 (5 bases each). The CDR3 is 14 residues long. Per the germline V gene, CDR1 is MNHEY and CDR2 is SVGAGI. V lost 3 bases and J lost 7, with 13 bases in between.